This TCR beta chain is from a study of post-analysis software for immune sequencing data. Study conclusions and caveats: F-measure co-clustering was strong for batch-matched samples.

Regarding this clonotype: Its antigen is not identified.

Researchers reported that TCR beta cDNA libraries carried unique molecular identifiers. TCRdb passed the PCR reads through MiXCR, listing each CDR3 protein once. Found here are about 540,000 distinct CDR3 sequences, under 40% of them singletons; the top ten hold roughly 6%. This TCR came from a girl aged 2 to 17 with multiple sclerosis. Specimen: blood.

CDR3 region: CASSYGSGVSDTQYF. The CDR3 region has the DNA TGTGCCAGCAGTTATGGTAGCGGCGTTTCGGATACGCAGTATTTT. The genes are TRBV6-5 and TRBJ2-3, with a weak D call TRBD2 (6 bases). Germline V gives CDR1 MNHEY, CDR2 SVGAGI. V dropped 3 bases and J dropped 6 bases, with 16 bases sitting between them. The length of the CDR3 is 15 residues.